This T cell receptor (beta chain) is drawn from a study of T-cell memory formation after mild COVID-19. Overall study findings and caveats: CD4/CD8 balance characterized clones contracting day 15 to 85, and CD4+ skew characterized later expanders.

Trimming removed 0 bases at V and 7 bases at J, with 14 bases between. The CDR3 consists of 15 residues. Per germline, CDR1 SGHTS and CDR2 YDEGEE. TCRdb independently ran MiXCR on the 5' RACE reads; one entry per CDR3 protein. The top ten clones hold around 22% of a sample with some 150,000 distinct CDR3 sequences, under 30% of them seen once. At least ten counts were recorded for this clonotype. Its cognate antigen is unknown. This TCR derives from an adult woman who had mild COVID-19 (a few samples of this study predate the infection). Cell type and time point are not known. Sequences were obtained from PBMCs or a T cell subset sorted from them (not recorded which). The chain uses TRBV5-8 and TRBJ1-5, with D perhaps TRBD1 (5 bases). CDR3 sequence (DNA): TGTGCCAGCAGCTTGGCCGGGGCAGCCGGACAGCCCCAGCATTTT. It codes for CASSLAGAAGQPQHF. The full variable domain, completed using reference TRBV5-8 and TRBJ1-5, is EAGVTQSPTHLIKTRGQQATLRCSPISGHTSVYWYQQALGLGLQFLLWYDEGEERNRGNFPPRFSGRQFPNYSSELNVNALELEDSALYLCASSLAGAAGQPQHFGDGTRLSIL.